Listed below are T cell receptor beta chains from one sample, sequenced in a study of blood T cell repertoires in COVID-19. Sequencing used immunoSEQ multiplex PCR; TCRdb keeps in-frame clones, though not all of them. Among 110,000 or so clones listed, around 81% were seen once. The sequenced sample was peripheral blood. The receptors were gathered from a human donor in a cohort sampled during active or convalescent COVID-19. CDR3s leave out the opening cysteine and the closing phenylalanine or tryptophan. The order of the fields is V gene, J gene, D gene, CDR3 protein. D genes are given only for firm matches.

TRBV6-2/TRBV6-3	TRBJ1-5	-	ASSPDRLSQPQH
TRBV7-9	TRBJ1-3	TRBD1	ASSLPGQDLVTIY
TRBV3-1/TRBV3-2	TRBJ1-1	TRBD1	ASSRSGTGGRNTEAF
TRBV2	TRBJ2-7	-	ASSGGESYEQY
TRBV4-3	TRBJ2-5	TRBD2	ASSQRLAGGAGQETQY
TRBV11-1	TRBJ1-3	-	ASSLASTLSGNTIY
TRBV19	TRBJ1-6	-	ASSFGLSSPLH
TRBV27	TRBJ2-1	-	ASTPPGVIGYNEQF
TRBV3-1/TRBV3-2	TRBJ1-2	-	ASSQGAGGYT
TRBV5-4	TRBJ2-7	-	ASSPGQNTYEQY
TRBV6-2/TRBV6-3	TRBJ2-7	TRBD2	ASSSGAAGGYEQY
TRBV7-9	TRBJ2-3	TRBD2	ASTVSGSTDTQY
TRBV6-5	TRBJ2-7	TRBD1	ASRRDRGREQY
TRBV6-5	TRBJ2-7	TRBD1	ASSYAGTDLY
TRBV4-3	TRBJ2-7	-	ASSQDSLSRGEQY
TRBV3-1/TRBV3-2	TRBJ2-6	TRBD1	ASTALGQGGPAGANVLT
TRBV7-2	TRBJ2-7	TRBD2	ASSLNSGGPSEQY
TRBV7-9	TRBJ1-1	TRBD1	ASSLGTGASTEAF
TRBV9	TRBJ2-5	TRBD2	ASSPAGATGETQY
TRBV6-4	TRBJ2-4	-	ASSAQGGPLAKNIQY
TRBV19	TRBJ2-2	TRBD2	ASSSGRAQSGELF
TRBV10-3	TRBJ2-3	TRBD2	AIASWLAGSTDTQY
TRBV7-8	TRBJ2-1	TRBD2	ASSRIGGGSRVEQF
TRBV28	TRBJ1-5	TRBD1	ASLPQGGLGAPQH